Listed below are T cell receptor beta chains from one sample, sequenced in a study of T-cell memory formation after mild COVID-19. TCRdb fed the 5' RACE reads into MiXCR, producing one record per CDR3 protein. The sample holds approximately 100,000 distinct CDR3 sequences, 11% seen once. The specimen was PBMCs or a T cell subset sorted from them (not recorded which). The receptor source for this set is a man younger than 35 who had mild COVID-19 (a few samples of this study predate the infection). Cell type and time point are not known. CDR3s include the opening cysteine and the closing phenylalanine or tryptophan. D genes are given only for firm matches. Only part of the rows carry a size: once, few, many, or a class if the clone is expanded.

NA,NA,15,TRBJ1-2,TRBV6-5,TGTGCCAGCACCCCGGGGTGGGGCAGGAACTATGGCTACACCTTC,CASTPGWGRNYGYTF
few,NA,15,TRBJ2-3,TRBV7-9,TGTGCCAGCACCCCGGCGGGTGTCAGCCATAATACGCAGTATTTT,CASTPAGVSHNTQYF
NA,NA,15,TRBJ1-2,TRBV20-1,TGCAGTGCTAGAGACCGGCGGATTAATAACTATGGCTACACCTTC,CSARDRRINNYGYTF
NA,NA,16,TRBJ2-1,TRBV7-9,TGTGCCAGCAGCAGGGGCCCCCAGGGACGTCGGAATGAGCAGTTCTTC,CASSRGPQGRRNEQFF
NA,NA,12,TRBJ2-5,TRBV11-2,TGTGCCAGCAGCTTGGGATCGGAGACCCAGTACTTC,CASSLGSETQYF
NA,NA,19,TRBJ2-6,TRBV7-6,TGTGCCAGCAGCTTAGGGCCAGGGAAGGGCCTCTCTGGGGCCAACGTCCTGACTTTC,CASSLGPGKGLSGANVLTF
few,NA,16,TRBJ2-2,TRBV29-1,TGCAGCGTTAGACTTTGGACGGCACCGAACACCGGGGAGCTGTTTTTT,CSVRLWTAPNTGELFF
few,NA,15,TRBJ2-6,TRBV4-3,TGCGCCAGCAGCCCAAGGCGGACCTTGGCCAACGTCCTGACTTTC,CASSPRRTLANVLTF
many,TRBD1,11,TRBJ2-1,TRBV18,TGTGCCAGCTCCCAGGGGGAAGAGCAGTTCTTC,CASSQGEEQFF
NA,NA,12,TRBJ2-2,TRBV28,TGTGCCAGCAGTCTGGGGGCTCTGGAGCTGTTTTTT,CASSLGALELFF
NA,NA,16,TRBJ2-1,TRBV9,TGTGCCAGCAGCGTAACACGGGGGAGCTCCTACAATGAGCAGTTCTTC,CASSVTRGSSYNEQFF
few,NA,16,TRBJ1-5,TRBV4-1,TGCGCCAGCAGCCAAGAGGGGGGATCCTGGGATCAGCCCCAGCATTTT,CASSQEGGSWDQPQHF
few,NA,15,TRBJ2-1,TRBV18,TGTGCCAGCTCACAAGACTATCTCTCCTACAATGAGCAGTTCTTC,CASSQDYLSYNEQFF
few,NA,10,TRBJ2-2,TRBV29-1,TGCAGCGTTATCAGCGGGGAGCTGTTTTTT,CSVISGELFF
NA,NA,15,TRBJ2-3,TRBV12-3/TRBV12-4,TGTGCCAGCAGTTACCTGGGGGGGCCGGTAGATACGCAGTATTTT,CASSYLGGPVDTQYF
few,NA,11,TRBJ1-2,TRBV29-1,TGCAGAGCTACCACGGAGGAAGGCTACACCTTC,CRATTEEGYTF